Shown below are 10 T cell receptor beta chains from a single sample sequenced in a study of cytomegalovirus exposure and HLA in healthy donors. The PCR ran on 60 Vbeta and 13 Jbeta primers. Sequencing used immunoSEQ multiplex PCR; TCRdb keeps in-frame clones, though not all of them. The sample holds about 160,000 clones. Material: PBMCs. The receptors originated from a man under 40 in good health and CMV-seronegative.

V usage is TRBV10-3 and J usage is TRBJ1-2; 7 bases align to TRBD1. CDR1 is ENHRY, CDR2 SYGVKD, per germline. The V segment lost 5 bases and the J segment 6 bases; nucleotides outside the gene matches: 6. The CDR3 has 13 residues. CDR3 sequence reads: CAISRQGYDGYTF. The CDR3 nucleotides are TGTGCCATCAGTCGACAGGGTTACGATGGCTACACCTTC.

The chain has TRBV19 and TRBJ2-7; 9 nucleotides align to TRBD2. The germline gives CDR1 LNHDA, CDR2 SQIVND (reference sequence). After removal of 6 bases from V and 4 bases from J, the junction contained 10 bases not matched to a gene. The CDR3 runs 15 residues. The CDR3 DNA is TGTGCCAGTAGGCCTGAGCTAGCGGGGACATACGAGCAGTACTTC. It specifies CASRPELAGTYEQYF.

The rearrangement links TRBV27 to TRBJ2-7; TRBD2 aligns across 7 bases. CDR3 length equals 14 residues. Germline V gene sequence: CDR1 MNHEY, CDR2 SMNVEV (reference sequence). Trimming took 7 bases from V and 5 from J; bases not matched to a gene: 11. This CDR3 reads CASTSTSPQNEQYF. CDR3 coding DNA: TGTGCCAGCACCTCGACTAGCCCTCAGAACGAGCAGTACTTC.

CDR3 region: CATHQGARGTGELFF. The CDR3 nucleotides read TGTGCCACCCATCAGGGGGCGCGTGGCACCGGGGAGCTGTTTTTT. The gene calls are TRBV19 and TRBJ2-2, with TRBD1 identical over 8 bases. Germline CDR1 and CDR2: LNHDA and SQIVND (reference sequence). Trimming cost V 10 bases and J 4 bases; bases outside gene matches: 11. There are 15 residues in the CDR3.

V usage is TRBV10-2 and J usage is TRBJ1-1, with TRBD1 matching 9 bases. J lost 0 bases, V lost 4 bases, and 9 bases had no gene match. Germline V gives CDR1 WSHSY, CDR2 SAAADI. CDR3 length: 17 amino acids. The CDR3 region is CASSGRQGGLMNTEAFF. Written as DNA, the CDR3 is TGCGCCAGCAGTGGTCGACAGGGGGGGTTGATGAACACTGAAGCTTTCTTT.

The chain has TRBV2 and TRBJ1-5; tentative D call: TRBD1 (5 bases). The CDR3 runs to 14 residues. Per the germline V gene, CDR1 is SNHLY and CDR2 is FYNNEI. V lost 5 bases and J lost 0, with 8 bases in between. The CDR3 loop is CASSPQVSNQPQHF. The DNA for the CDR3 is TGTGCCAGCAGTCCACAGGTTAGCAATCAGCCCCAGCATTTT. Together with reference TRBV2 and TRBJ1-5, the CDR3 gives the full variable domain: EPEVTQTPSHQVTQMGQEVILRCVPISNHLYFYWYRQILGQKVEFLVSFYNNEISEKSEIFDDQFSVERPDGSNFTLKIRSTKLEDSAMYFCASSPQVSNQPQHFGDGTRLSIL.

The chain joins TRBV27 to TRBJ2-3; 7 nucleotides agree with TRBD2. CDR1 MNHEY and CDR2 SMNVEV come from the germline V gene (reference sequence). The V segment lost 5 bases and the J segment 0 bases; nucleotides outside the gene matches: 5. The CDR3 is made up of 15 amino acids. CDR3 residues: CASSPKRGSTDTQYF. CDR3 coding DNA: TGTGCCAGCAGTCCGAAGCGGGGAAGCACAGATACGCAGTATTTT.

Here the CDR3 reads CASSAEGAGSNQPQHF. The DNA for the CDR3 is TGTGCCAGCAGCGCCGAGGGGGCCGGGAGCAATCAGCCCCAGCATTTT. This chain connects TRBV7-2 to TRBJ1-5; 7 nucleotides agree with TRBD1. Germline V CDR1 and CDR2: SGHTA, FQGNSA. The junction had 8 bases not matched to a gene; V was cut back by 5 bases and J by 1 base. The CDR3 contains 16 residues.

This rearrangement joins TRBV30 to TRBJ1-5; D is undetermined. Germline V gene data show CDR1 as GTSNPN and CDR2 as SVGIG (reference sequence). Trimming removed 0 bases from V and 6 bases from J, with 12 bases in between. The length of the CDR3 is 14 residues. CDR3 residues: CAWSVHQAGQPQHF. CDR3 sequence (DNA): TGTGCCTGGAGTGTACACCAGGCGGGTCAGCCCCAGCATTTT. Drawing the rest from reference TRBV30 and TRBJ1-5, the complete variable domain is SQTIHQWPATLVQPVGSPLSLECTVEGTSNPNLYWYRQAAGRGLQLLFYSVGIGQISSEVPQNLSASRPQDRQFILSSKKLLLSDSGFYLCAWSVHQAGQPQHFGDGTRLSIL.

The CDR3 reads CASSLDWAQETQYF. In nucleotides, the CDR3 is TGTGCCAGCAGCTTAGATTGGGCCCAAGAGACCCAGTACTTC. This sequence joins TRBV11-2 and TRBJ2-5; D remains ambiguous. This CDR3 is built from 14 residues. Germline V gives CDR1 SGHAT, CDR2 FQNNGV. V was pared by 0 bases and J by 1 base, with 6 bases between.